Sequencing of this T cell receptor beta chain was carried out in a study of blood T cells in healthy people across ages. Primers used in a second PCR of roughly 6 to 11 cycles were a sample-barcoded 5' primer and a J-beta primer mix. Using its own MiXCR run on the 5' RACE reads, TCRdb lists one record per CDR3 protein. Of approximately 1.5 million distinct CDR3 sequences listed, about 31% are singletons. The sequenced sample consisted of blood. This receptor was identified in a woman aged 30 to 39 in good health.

CDR3 nucleotides: TGTGCCATCAGTGAGTCTATAACAGATAGCAATCAGCCCCAGCATTTT. Its translation is CAISESITDSNQPQHF. The chain links TRBV10-3 to TRBJ1-5; no clear D. This CDR3 has 16 residues. From germline, CDR1 is ENHRY and CDR2 SYGVKD. Trimming shortened V by 0 bases and J by 0 bases, and 9 bases separated the two germline ends.